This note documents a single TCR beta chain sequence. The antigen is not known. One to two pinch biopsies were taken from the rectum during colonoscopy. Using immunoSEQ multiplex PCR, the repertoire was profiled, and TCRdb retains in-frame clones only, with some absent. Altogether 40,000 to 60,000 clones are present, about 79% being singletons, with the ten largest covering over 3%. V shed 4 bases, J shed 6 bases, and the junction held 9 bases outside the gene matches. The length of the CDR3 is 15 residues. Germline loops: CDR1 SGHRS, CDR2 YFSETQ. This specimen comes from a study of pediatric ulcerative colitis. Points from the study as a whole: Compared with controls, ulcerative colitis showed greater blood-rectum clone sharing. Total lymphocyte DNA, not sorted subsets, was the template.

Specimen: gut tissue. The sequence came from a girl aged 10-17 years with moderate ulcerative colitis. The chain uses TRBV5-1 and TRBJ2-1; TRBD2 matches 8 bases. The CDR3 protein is CASSPGLREGNEQFF. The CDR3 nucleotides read TGCGCCAGCAGCCCAGGGTTACGGGAGGGCAATGAGCAGTTCTTC. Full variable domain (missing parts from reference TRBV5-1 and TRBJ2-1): KAGVTQTPRYLIKTRGQQVTLSCSPISGHRSVSWYQQTPGQGLQFLFEYFSETQRNKGNFPGRFSGRQFSNSRSEMNVSTLELGDSALYLCASSPGLREGNEQFFGPGTRLTVL.